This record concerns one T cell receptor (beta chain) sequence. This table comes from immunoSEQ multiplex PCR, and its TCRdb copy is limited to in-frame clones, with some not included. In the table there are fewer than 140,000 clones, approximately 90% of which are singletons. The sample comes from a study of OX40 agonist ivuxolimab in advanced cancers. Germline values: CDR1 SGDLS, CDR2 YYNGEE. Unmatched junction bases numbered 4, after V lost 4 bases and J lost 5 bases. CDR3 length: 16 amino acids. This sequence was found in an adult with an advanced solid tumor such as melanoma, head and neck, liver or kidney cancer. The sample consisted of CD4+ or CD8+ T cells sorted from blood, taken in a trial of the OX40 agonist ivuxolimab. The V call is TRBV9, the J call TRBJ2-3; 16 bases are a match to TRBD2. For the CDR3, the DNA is TGTGCCAGCAGCATGGGACTAGCGGGGGGGCAAGATACGCAGTATTTT. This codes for CASSMGLAGGQDTQYF.